The 31 T cell receptor beta chains given below trace back to one sample, sequenced in a study of graft-versus-host responses after intestinal transplantation. Produced via immunoSEQ multiplex PCR; TCRdb's table is partial and in-frame only. The table includes over 100,000 clones, roughly 93% detected once. Their specific antigens are unknown. The sequences come from unstimulated CD8+ T cells sorted from spleen or lymph node cells, collected before transplant. The receptors derive from a human donor who was the organ donor for an intestinal transplant.

The chain joins TRBV4-1 to TRBJ2-7; D may correspond to TRBD1 or TRBD2 (6 bases each). The CDR3 has 15 residues. V was clipped by 5 bases and J by 3 bases, with 17 bases between them. CDR1 and CDR2 (germline): MGHRA, YSYEKL. The CDR3 sequence is CASSYRLGGHYEQYF. CDR3 nucleotides: TGCGCCAGCAGCTACCGACTAGGGGGACACTACGAGCAGTACTTC.

This clone was counted once. The chain employs TRBV2 and TRBJ2-2, with unresolved D. V lost 10 bases, J lost 3 bases, and 12 bases lay in between. The CDR3 is made up of 13 amino acids. CDR1 and CDR2 (germline): SNHLY, FYNNEI. CDR3: CATTGSYTGELFF. CDR3 coding DNA: TGTGCCACCACTGGAAGTTACACCGGGGAGCTGTTTTTT.

The rearrangement joins TRBV4-2 to TRBJ2-1; unclear D gene. Deletions cut 0 bases from V and 15 bases from J, with 15 bases between. Germline values: CDR1 LGHNA, CDR2 YNFKEQ. This CDR3 is built from 13 residues. The CDR3 sequence is CASSQDLTLLRFF. The DNA for the CDR3 is TGTGCCAGCAGCCAAGACCTTACCCTTTTACGGTTCTTC.

The V gene is TRBV7-2, the J gene TRBJ2-5; D ambiguous. The CDR3 is made up of 16 amino acids. Germline-derived CDR1 and CDR2 are SGHTA and FQGNSA. Trimming stripped 2 bases from V and 2 bases from J, with 15 bases between. The CDR3 sequence: CASSLRQRQTQETQYF. Here the CDR3 DNA reads TGTGCCAGCAGCTTACGGCAGAGGCAGACACAAGAGACCCAGTACTTC.

The chain has TRBV2 and TRBJ2-1; 7 bases are a match to TRBD1. Germline trimming cut 5 bases from V and 6 bases from J; bases unmatched to any gene: 13. In germline, CDR1 is SNHLY, CDR2 FYNNEI. The CDR3 length is 16 residues. The CDR3 is CASSTGQAGRVNEQFF. CDR3 DNA: TGTGCCAGCAGTACCGGACAGGCCGGGCGAGTCAATGAGCAGTTCTTC.

The V call is TRBV5-6, the J call TRBJ2-1; D possibly corresponds to TRBD2 (6 bases). Trimming left V 2 bases short and J 0 bases short, with 15 bases between. The CDR3 loop spans 17 amino acids. The V gene's germline CDR1 is SGHDT and CDR2 YYEEEE. CDR3 DNA: TGTGCCAGCAGCTTTACCGGGGGTTCAAGCTCCTACAATGAGCAGTTCTTC. Translating gives CASSFTGGSSSYNEQFF.

The rearrangement uses TRBV6-4 and TRBJ2-7; 7 nucleotides align to TRBD1. The CDR3 is made up of 13 amino acids. Germline CDR1 and CDR2: MRHNA and SNTAGT. Trimming took 2 bases from V and 5 from J; bases not matched to a gene: 3. CDR3 amino acids: CASSDIQGNEQYF. The CDR3 DNA follows: TGTGCCAGCAGTGACATACAGGGGAACGAGCAGTACTTC.

The chain combines TRBV27 with TRBJ2-4; D is unclear. The CDR3 consists of 15 residues. The V and J ends lost 3 bases and 2 bases respectively, with 11 bases between them. The germline CDR1 and CDR2 sequences are MNHEY and SMNVEV (reference sequence). The CDR3 sequence is CASSFTYSPKNIQYF. As DNA, the CDR3 is TGTGCCAGCAGTTTCACCTACAGTCCCAAAAACATTCAGTACTTC.

The chain joins TRBV7-3 to TRBJ2-3; TRBD2 matches at 13 bases. J gave up 3 bases and V 4 bases, and 10 bases lay outside the gene matches. This CDR3 is built from 18 residues. Germline V gives CDR1 SGHTA, CDR2 FQGTGA. DNA of the CDR3: TGTGCCAGCAGCTCCCGGACTAGCGGGAGTGGTAGGACAGATACGCAGTATTTT. The encoded protein is CASSSRTSGSGRTDTQYF.

The chain combines TRBV28 with TRBJ1-3; 9 bases align to TRBD1. V dropped 1 base and J dropped 6; count of bases not matched to a gene: 10. CDR1 MDHEN and CDR2 SYDVKM come from the germline V gene. The CDR3 covers 17 residues. The CDR3 reads CASSLLYRGRIENTIYF. DNA for the CDR3: TGTGCCAGCAGTTTATTATACAGGGGGCGAATCGAAAACACCATATATTTT.

V gene TRBV7-2 combines with J gene TRBJ2-1, with 15 bases identical to TRBD2. Germline loops: CDR1 SGHTA, CDR2 FQGNSA. J lost 7 bases, V lost 4 bases, and 2 bases had no gene match. The CDR3 spans 15 residues. CDR3 in amino acids: CASSSGTSGRNEQFF. In DNA form, the CDR3 reads TGTGCCAGCAGCTCCGGGACTAGCGGGAGGAATGAGCAGTTCTTC.

This chain links TRBV30 with TRBJ2-5, with 9 bases lining up with TRBD1. The CDR3 sequence is 14 residues long. Germline-derived CDR1 and CDR2 are GTSNPN and SVGIG (reference sequence). Trimming at V came to 3 bases and at J to 3 bases, leaving 5 bases not matched to a gene. The CDR3 spells CAWRGQGPKETQYF. CDR3 DNA sequence: TGTGCCTGGAGAGGACAGGGGCCCAAAGAGACCCAGTACTTC.

The chain links TRBV7-9 to TRBJ1-2; 7 nucleotides line up with TRBD1. Germline V CDR1 and CDR2: SEHNR, FQNEAQ (reference sequence). V lost 5 bases to trimming and J lost 0 bases; unmatched junction nucleotides: 6. This CDR3 comprises 15 residues. In DNA, the CDR3 is TGTGCCAGCAGCGCTGGGACAGTAGCTAACTATGGCTACACCTTC. Translation: CASSAGTVANYGYTF. Variable domain in full (rest from reference TRBV7-9 and TRBJ1-2): DTGVSQNPRHKITKRGQNVTFRCDPISEHNRLYWYRQTLGQGPEFLTYFQNEAQLEKSRLLSDRFSAERPKGSFSTLEIQRTEQGDSAMYLCASSAGTVANYGYTFGSGTRLTVV.

J is TRBJ2-5 and V is TRBV7-9, with 8 bases identical to TRBD2. This CDR3 is 15 amino acids long. V lost 6 bases to trimming and J lost 5 bases; unmatched junction nucleotides: 11. Germline V gives CDR1 SEHNR, CDR2 FQNEAQ (reference sequence). The CDR3 loop reads CASSQPGLDEETQYF. The CDR3 DNA reads as TGTGCCAGCAGTCAGCCGGGACTAGATGAGGAGACCCAGTACTTC.

The chain joins TRBV7-2 to TRBJ2-7, with 7 bases matching TRBD1. The germline CDR1 and CDR2 sequences are SGHTA and FQGNSA. Trimming at V came to 5 bases and at J to 4 bases, leaving 5 bases not matched to a gene. This CDR3 has 13 amino acids. The CDR3 loop is CASSPWDSYEQYF. The CDR3 nucleotides are TGTGCCAGCAGCCCGTGGGACAGTTACGAGCAGTACTTC. The full variable domain, completed using reference TRBV7-2 and TRBJ2-7, is GAGVSQSPSNKVTEKGKDVELRCDPISGHTALYWYRQSLGQGLEFLIYFQGNSAPDKSGLPSDRFSAERTGGSVSTLTIQRTQQEDSAVYLCASSPWDSYEQYFGPGTRLTVT.

The V and J genes are TRBV4-1 and TRBJ2-3; D not resolved. This CDR3 comprises 16 residues. In germline, CDR1 is MGHRA, CDR2 YSYEKL. Deletions cut 0 bases from V and 2 bases from J, with 12 bases between. The chain's CDR3 is CASSQDVTYFTDTQYF. The CDR3 nucleotides are TGCGCCAGCAGCCAAGATGTCACTTATTTCACAGATACGCAGTATTTT.

For the CDR3, the DNA is TGTGCCAGCAGCCAAGTTGAGATGGAGAATGGCTACACCTTC. It translates to CASSQVEMENGYTF. The V call is TRBV4-2, the J call TRBJ1-2; D not certain. CDR3 length: 14 amino acids. Trimming stripped 1 base from V and 6 bases from J, with 12 bases between. Germline V gene lookup returns CDR1 LGHNA and CDR2 YNFKEQ.

The chain uses TRBV4-1 and TRBJ1-1; no definite D call. Trimming removed 2 bases at V and 8 bases at J, with 9 bases between. CDR3 length: 12 amino acids. Germline V gene data show CDR1 as MGHRA and CDR2 as YSYEKL. CDR3 sequence reads: CASSQLGYEAFF. The CDR3 DNA reads as TGCGCCAGCAGCCAACTGGGGTACGAAGCTTTCTTT.

This clone was seen only once. The chain joins TRBV9 to TRBJ2-1; possible D gene TRBD1, 5 bases. V dropped 3 bases and J dropped 4 bases, with 5 bases sitting between them. The CDR3 totals 12 residues. CDR1 SGDLS and CDR2 YYNGEE come from the germline V gene. CDR3 sequence (DNA): TGTGCCAGCAGCGAGGGGTACAATGAGCAGTTCTTC. As protein: CASSEGYNEQFF. The full variable domain, in which reference TRBV9 and TRBJ2-1 provide the parts outside the CDR3, is DSGVTQTPKHLITATGQRVTLRCSPRSGDLSVYWYQQSLDQGLQFLIQYYNGEERAKGNILERFSAQQFPDLHSELNLSSLELGDSALYFCASSEGYNEQFFGPGTRLTVL.

V gene TRBV6-5 combines with J gene TRBJ2-7; 12 bases are a match to TRBD2. V lost 4 bases, J lost 6 bases, and 10 bases stayed unmatched. This CDR3 is built from 16 residues. CDR1 and CDR2 (germline): MNHEY, SVGAGI. The CDR3 bases are TGTGCCAGCAGTTCTCTAGCGGGAGGGATGGCTGGCGAGCAGTACTTC. Translation: CASSSLAGGMAGEQYF.

The chain joins TRBV7-8 to TRBJ1-1, with TRBD1 as a possible D gene (5 bases). The CDR3 consists of 14 residues. The germline gives CDR1 SGHVS, CDR2 FQNEAQ. The germline V and J ends were trimmed by 2 bases and 8 bases, with 15 bases remaining between them. CDR3 DNA sequence: TGTGCCAGCAGCTTATATGGCAGGGAGGCGGAAGCTTTCTTT. Translated, it gives CASSLYGREAEAFF.

The chain links TRBV4-1 to TRBJ1-2; D is undetermined. The V end lost 0 bases, the J end lost 0 bases, and 14 bases lay between the germline ends. This CDR3 spans 17 amino acids. Germline-derived CDR1 and CDR2 are MGHRA and YSYEKL. The CDR3 is CASSQDVMGFPNYGYTF. As DNA, the CDR3 is TGCGCCAGCAGCCAAGATGTAATGGGGTTCCCTAACTATGGCTACACCTTC.

The chain carries TRBV6-6 and TRBJ2-2; D uncertain. This CDR3 comprises 15 residues. The V and J ends lost 7 bases and 6 bases respectively, with 18 bases between them. Germline V gives CDR1 MNHNY, CDR2 SVGAGI (reference sequence). The CDR3 DNA is TGTGCCAGCACTACGACTGCCGCAGTTGCCGGGGAGCTGTTTTTT. Amino acid sequence: CASTTTAAVAGELFF.

The V call is TRBV5-3, the J call TRBJ2-2; the D gene is possibly TRBD2 (5 bases). TRBV5-3 is marked as an open reading frame, function uncertain. This CDR3 region has 14 residues. V lost 4 bases and J 5 bases, leaving 12 bases between the germline ends. CDR3 sequence (DNA): TGTGCCAGAAGCCCGAGGACTGAAACCGGGGAGCTGTTTTTT. This sequence encodes CARSPRTETGELFF.

The chain carries TRBV29-1 and TRBJ2-7; a possible D gene is TRBD2 (6 bases). Germline CDR1 and CDR2: SQVTM and ANQGSEA. The CDR3 has 14 amino acids. The V and J ends lost 6 bases and 4 bases respectively, with 19 bases between them. The CDR3 sequence is CSVRREGTSYEQYF. CDR3 nucleotide sequence: TGCAGCGTGCGAAGAGAGGGGACTTCTTACGAGCAGTACTTC.

The rearrangement uses TRBV5-5 and TRBJ1-1; D might be TRBD1 (5 bases). V was pared by 4 bases and J by 1 base, with 11 bases between. The CDR3 covers 14 residues. Germline CDR1 SGHKS, CDR2 YYEKEE (reference sequence). CDR3 loop: CASSVTASNTEAFF. The CDR3 DNA sequence: TGTGCCAGCAGCGTGACAGCTTCGAACACTGAAGCTTTCTTT. The full variable domain, with the rest looked up from reference TRBV5-5 and TRBJ1-1, is DAGVTQSPTHLIKTRGQQVTLRCSPISGHKSVSWYQQVLGQGPQFIFQYYEKEERGRGNFPDRFSARQFPNYSSELNVNALLLGDSALYLCASSVTASNTEAFFGQGTRLTVV.

The chain couples TRBV4-3 to TRBJ2-6; D remains unclear. Trimming removed 0 bases at V and 0 bases at J, with 3 bases between. CDR1 is LGHNA, CDR2 YSLEER, per germline. This CDR3 contains 15 residues. The CDR3 protein is CASSQDSSGANVLTF. CDR3 sequence (DNA): TGCGCCAGCAGCCAAGATTCCTCTGGGGCCAACGTCCTGACTTTC.

This clone was counted a single time. The genes are TRBV5-5 and TRBJ2-3; D remains unclear. Germline CDR1 is SGHKS and CDR2 is YYEKEE (reference sequence). V lost 1 base to trimming and J lost 0 bases, with 21 bases between them. The CDR3 has 19 amino acids. CDR3 in amino acids: CASSLNPSVGRVSTDTQYF. The CDR3 DNA follows: TGTGCCAGCAGCTTGAATCCCAGCGTTGGGCGAGTTAGCACAGATACGCAGTATTTT.

This chain connects TRBV7-9 to TRBJ2-1; no firm D call. The CDR3 runs to 14 residues. V lost 6 bases to trimming and J lost 2 bases, with 11 bases between them. CDR1 SEHNR and CDR2 FQNEAQ come from the germline V gene (reference sequence). The DNA of the CDR3 is TGTGCCAGCAGGGGCGCCCGACCCTACAATGAGCAGTTCTTC. Translation: CASRGARPYNEQFF.

This chain links TRBV30 with TRBJ1-1; D is possibly TRBD1 (5 bases). Per germline, CDR1 GTSNPN and CDR2 SVGIG (reference sequence). Trimming took 3 bases from V and 5 from J, leaving 13 bases between them. The CDR3 covers 13 residues. The CDR3 coding sequence is TGTGCCTGGAGCCCGGCCAGGGATACTGAAGCTTTCTTT. This encodes CAWSPARDTEAFF.

J is TRBJ1-3 and V is TRBV27; TRBD1 matches at 10 bases. Germline CDR1 reads MNHEY; CDR2 reads SMNVEV (reference sequence). This CDR3 spans 17 amino acids. V lost 6 bases to trimming and J lost 0 bases; unmatched junction nucleotides: 8. CDR3 coding DNA: TGTGCCAGCAGCCTTGGGGGACAGGGGATCTCTGGAAACACCATATATTTT. Its protein product is CASSLGGQGISGNTIYF.